This record covers a single TCR beta chain. Antigen: not known. The junction does not match germline at one end; this may be a read error. Germline loops: CDR1 SNHLY, CDR2 FYNNEI. The CDR3 runs 16 residues. Clinical Activity Scores of at least 3, NOSPECS grades of at least 4 and durations under 3 months characterized ophthalmopathy patients. RNA transcripts served as the template for amplifying TCR beta CDR3 regions. HTBI primers were the set used in a first-round RT-PCR of the TCR CDR3. TCRdb reprocessed the multiplex PCR reads via MiXCR and lists one record per CDR3 protein. Among fewer than 650,000 distinct CDR3 sequences, 14% to 15% were seen once, and the ten largest hold approximately 4.3%. The data originate from a study of T cells in Graves' hyperthyroidism and ophthalmopathy. Findings and limits, study-wide: Blood also carried most thyroid clonotypes expanded above 0.001.

This sequence was found in a woman between 40 and 50 years old with Graves' ophthalmopathy. The material sequenced was blood. The genes are TRBV2 and TRBJ1-1, with a tentative D call TRBD1 (5 bases). As DNA, the CDR3 is TGTGTCAGCAGTGAACGGGGGGGAGAGGGGAACACTGAAGCTTTCTTT. Encoded protein: CVSSERGGEGNTEAFF.